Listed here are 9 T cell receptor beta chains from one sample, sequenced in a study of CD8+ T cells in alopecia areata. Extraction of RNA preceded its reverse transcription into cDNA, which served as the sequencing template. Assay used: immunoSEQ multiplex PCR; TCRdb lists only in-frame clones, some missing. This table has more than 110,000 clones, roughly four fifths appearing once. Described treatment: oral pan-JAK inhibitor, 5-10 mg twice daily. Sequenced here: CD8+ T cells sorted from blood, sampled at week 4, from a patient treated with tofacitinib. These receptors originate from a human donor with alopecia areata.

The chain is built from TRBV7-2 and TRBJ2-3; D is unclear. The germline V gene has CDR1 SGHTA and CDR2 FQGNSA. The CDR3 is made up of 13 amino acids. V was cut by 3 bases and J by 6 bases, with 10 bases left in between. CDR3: CASSLTGWDTQYF. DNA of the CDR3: TGTGCCAGCAGCTTGACTGGATGGGATACGCAGTATTTT.

The CDR3 DNA follows: TGTGCCATCAGTGAGGCTCCATACACCTCCCGAAGGGCTGGGGCCAACGTCCTGACTTTC. Its protein product is CAISEAPYTSRRAGANVLTF. The chain carries TRBV10-3 and TRBJ2-6, with D unclear. V dropped 2 bases and J dropped 2 bases, with 22 bases sitting between them. The germline gives CDR1 ENHRY, CDR2 SYGVKD. There are 20 residues in the CDR3.

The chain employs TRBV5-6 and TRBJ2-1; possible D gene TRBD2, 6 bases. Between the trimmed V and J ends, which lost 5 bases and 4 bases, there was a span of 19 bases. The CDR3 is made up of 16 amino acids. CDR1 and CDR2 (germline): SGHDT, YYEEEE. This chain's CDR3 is CASSLKGAGLYNEQFF. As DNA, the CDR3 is TGTGCCAGCAGTCTCAAAGGGGCGGGGCTTTACAATGAGCAGTTCTTC.

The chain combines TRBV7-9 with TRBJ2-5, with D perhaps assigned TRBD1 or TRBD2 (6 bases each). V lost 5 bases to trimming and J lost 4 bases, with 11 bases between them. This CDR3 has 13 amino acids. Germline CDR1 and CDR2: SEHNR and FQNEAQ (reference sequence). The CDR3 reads CASSQGGGETQYF. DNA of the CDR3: TGTGCCAGCAGCCAAGGAGGGGGAGAGACCCAGTACTTC.

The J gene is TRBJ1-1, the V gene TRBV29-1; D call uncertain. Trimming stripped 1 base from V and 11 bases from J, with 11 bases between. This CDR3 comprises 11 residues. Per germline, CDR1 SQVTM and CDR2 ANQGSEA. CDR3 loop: CSVEASLGAFF. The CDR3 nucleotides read TGCAGCGTTGAAGCGAGTCTGGGGGCTTTCTTT.

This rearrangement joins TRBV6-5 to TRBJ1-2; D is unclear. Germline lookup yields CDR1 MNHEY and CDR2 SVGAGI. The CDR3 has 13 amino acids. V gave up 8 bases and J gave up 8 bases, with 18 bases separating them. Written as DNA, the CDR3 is TGTGCCAGCGCTCTTGCGAACGAGGGCGGCTACACCTTC. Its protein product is CASALANEGGYTF.

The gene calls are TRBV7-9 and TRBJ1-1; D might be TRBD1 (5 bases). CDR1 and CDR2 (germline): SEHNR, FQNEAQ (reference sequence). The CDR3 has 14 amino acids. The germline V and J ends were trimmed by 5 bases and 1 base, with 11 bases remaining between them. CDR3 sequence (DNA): TGTGCCAGCAGCCCAGGGCGGCAGAACACTGAAGCTTTCTTT. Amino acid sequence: CASSPGRQNTEAFF. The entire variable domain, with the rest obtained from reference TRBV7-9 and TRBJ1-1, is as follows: DTGVSQNPRHKITKRGQNVTFRCDPISEHNRLYWYRQTLGQGPEFLTYFQNEAQLEKSRLLSDRFSAERPKGSFSTLEIQRTEQGDSAMYLCASSPGRQNTEAFFGQGTRLTVV.

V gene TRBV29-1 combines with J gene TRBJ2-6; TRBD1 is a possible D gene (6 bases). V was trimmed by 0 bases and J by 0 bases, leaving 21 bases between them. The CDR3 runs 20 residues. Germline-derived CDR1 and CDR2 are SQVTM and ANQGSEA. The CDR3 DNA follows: TGCAGCGTTGAAGATCTTAACGGGGACACCCGTTTCTCTGGGGCCAACGTCCTGACTTTC. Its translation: CSVEDLNGDTRFSGANVLTF.

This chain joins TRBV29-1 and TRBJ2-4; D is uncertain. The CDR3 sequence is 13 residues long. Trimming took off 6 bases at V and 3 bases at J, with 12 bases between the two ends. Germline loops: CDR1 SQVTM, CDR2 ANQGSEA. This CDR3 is CSVETPLKNIQYF. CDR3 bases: TGCAGCGTCGAGACACCCCTCAAAAACATTCAGTACTTC.